A selection of T cell receptor beta chains follows, all from one sample in a study of identifying expanded T cells in peripheral blood. The assay was immunoSEQ multiplex PCR, and TCRdb's table has in-frame clones only and misses some. The sample contains about 130,000 clones, 65% to 90% of which appear only once. The sequenced sample was blood. Receptor source: a person aged 18 to 70 in good health. CDR3s include the opening cysteine and the closing phenylalanine or tryptophan. D genes are given only for firm matches. For some rows the clone size is stated as once, few or many, or as a class when expanded; others skip it.

TRBV29-1,TRBJ2-5,TRBD2,.,TGCAGCGTTCGGGAAGCGGGAAAAATAGAGACCCAGTACTTC,CSVREAGKIETQYF
TRBV12-2,TRBJ2-5,.,.,TGTGCAAGTCGCTTAGCGGGGCAGGGGTCCCCCCAAGAGACCCAGTACTTC,CASRLAGQGSPQETQYF
TRBV7-2,TRBJ2-3,.,.,TGTGCCAGCAGCTTAGTAGGGGCTAGCACAGATACGCAGTATTTT,CASSLVGASTDTQYF
TRBV15,TRBJ1-1,.,once,TGTGCCACCAGCAGAGATTCTTCAGGGAGGGGTGAAGCTTTCTTT,CATSRDSSGRGEAFF
TRBV11-3,TRBJ1-1,.,.,TGTGCCAGCAGCTTCCAGGAGAACACTGAAGCTTTCTTT,CASSFQENTEAFF
TRBV16,TRBJ1-1,.,few,TGTGCCAGCAGCCGGATTTTGAACACTGAAGCTTTCTTT,CASSRILNTEAFF
TRBV2,TRBJ2-5,TRBD2,.,TGTGCCAGCAGTGTTTCTAGCGGGTCGGGGACCCAGTACTTC,CASSVSSGSGTQYF
TRBV2,TRBJ2-7,.,.,TGTGCCAGCAGTTCTGCCTACGAGCAGTACTTC,CASSSAYEQYF
TRBV5-1,TRBJ2-7,.,.,TGCGCCAGCAGCCCCGGGGGCTCCTACGAGCAGTACTTC,CASSPGGSYEQYF
TRBV10-1,TRBJ2-6,.,.,TGCGCCAGCAGTGAGTCGAAGGACTCTGGGGCCAACGTCCTGACTTTC,CASSESKDSGANVLTF
TRBV29-1,TRBJ1-2,TRBD1,few,TGCAGCGTTGTGGGACAGGGATATGGCTACACCTTC,CSVVGQGYGYTF
TRBV10-3,TRBJ2-7,TRBD1,.,TGTGCCATCAGTGATCCGGGACAGGGGGTTTCCCACTACGAGCAGTACTTC,CAISDPGQGVSHYEQYF
TRBV4-1,TRBJ2-2,TRBD2,.,TGCGCCAGCAGCCAAGCGTTATTTGGGTTAAAACTAGCGGGAACCGGGGAGCTGTTTTTT,CASSQALFGLKLAGTGELFF
TRBV7-8,TRBJ1-6,.,.,TGTGCCAGCAGCTCGAGGGGTGGGAATTCACCCCTCCACTTT,CASSSRGGNSPLHF
TRBV18,TRBJ2-1,TRBD2,.,TGTGCCAGCTCACAAGAGACTAGCGGGAGTGAGCAGTTCTTC,CASSQETSGSEQFF
TRBV29-1,TRBJ2-5,TRBD2,.,TGCAGCGTGGGGACTAGCGGGAGAAGAGAGACCCAGTACTTC,CSVGTSGRRETQYF
TRBV2,TRBJ2-2,TRBD1,.,TGTGCCAGCAGCCCCGGGACAGGGAACACCGGGGAGCTGTTTTTT,CASSPGTGNTGELFF
TRBV6-5,TRBJ2-7,.,.,TGTGCCAGCAGTTACACCGAGGAGGGATACGAGCAGTACTTC,CASSYTEEGYEQYF
TRBV4-1,TRBJ1-2,TRBD1,.,TGCGCCAGCAGCCAAAAGGACAGGGGGCGGGACTATGGCTACACCTTC,CASSQKDRGRDYGYTF
TRBV6-5,TRBJ2-3,.,once,TGTGCCAGCAGGGATAGTGGCACAGATACGCAGTATTTT,CASRDSGTDTQYF
TRBV6-1,TRBJ2-3,TRBD2,.,TGTGCCAGCAGTGAAGGGAGGGGGACTAGCGGGAACACAGATACGCAGTATTTT,CASSEGRGTSGNTDTQYF
TRBV6-4,TRBJ2-2,.,.,TGTGCCAGCAGTGTTAGCGGAGTGAACACCGGGGAGCTGTTTTTT,CASSVSGVNTGELFF
TRBV6-1,TRBJ2-3,.,.,TGTGCCAGCAGTGAAAACCTAGCGAGCACAGATACGCAGTATTTT,CASSENLASTDTQYF
TRBV28,TRBJ1-1,.,.,TGTGCCATCGGATCGGCGGGGGGCTTCGGGAACACTGAAGCTTTCTTT,CAIGSAGGFGNTEAFF
TRBV11-3,TRBJ2-3,TRBD2,.,TGTGCCAGCAGCATTAGCGGGATTCACACAGATACGCAGTATTTT,CASSISGIHTDTQYF
TRBV6-1,TRBJ1-6,.,.,TGTGCCAGCAGTGAATGGGGAGGGGCAGAAGAATCACCCCTCCACTTT,CASSEWGGAEESPLHF
TRBV18,TRBJ1-5,.,once,TGTGCCAGCTCGCTCGGGCCGCTCTCTAGCAATCAGCCCCAGCATTTT,CASSLGPLSSNQPQHF
TRBV4-2,TRBJ2-1,TRBD2,.,TGTGCCAGCAGCCGAGGACTAGCGGGACGGTACAATGAGCAGTTCTTC,CASSRGLAGRYNEQFF
TRBV7-2,TRBJ1-2,.,once,TGTGCCAGCAGCTTGAGGGTGCCTGACTATGGCTACACCTTC,CASSLRVPDYGYTF
TRBV4-2,TRBJ2-7,.,few,TGTGCCAGCACCATGGCCGGGACAGCCGGGGGTCGGGCCTACGAGCAGTACTTC,CASTMAGTAGGRAYEQYF
TRBV5-4,TRBJ2-5,.,.,TGTGCCAGCAGCCCATACGACAGACAAGAGACCCAGTACTTC,CASSPYDRQETQYF
TRBV7-6,TRBJ1-2,.,.,TGTGCCAGCAGTCCTGGACAGTCGCTGAACTATGGCTACACCTTC,CASSPGQSLNYGYTF
TRBV7-9,TRBJ2-7,TRBD2,.,TGTGCCAGCAGCTTACTGGGGGGGAACGAGCAGTACTTC,CASSLLGGNEQYF
TRBV7-7,TRBJ2-1,.,.,TGTGCCAGCAGCTTAGACAGGTGGAATGAGCAGTTCTTC,CASSLDRWNEQFF
TRBV6-6,TRBJ2-1,.,.,TGTGCCAGCAGCTACATCTACAATGAGCAGTTCTTC,CASSYIYNEQFF
TRBV5-1,TRBJ2-7,.,few,TGCGCCAGCAGCCTGGACGCCTACGAGCAGTACTTC,CASSLDAYEQYF
TRBV2,TRBJ1-5,.,.,TGTGCCAGCACCCAGGGTAGGGCGGTACAGCCCCAGCATTTT,CASTQGRAVQPQHF
TRBV9,TRBJ2-1,TRBD2,once,TGTGCCAGCAGCGTTAGCGGGGGGATCGGTGAGCAGTTCTTC,CASSVSGGIGEQFF
TRBV5-1,TRBJ2-7,TRBD1,.,TGCGCCAGCAGCCCCCGGACAGGGTTGACTTCCTACGAGCAGTACTTC,CASSPRTGLTSYEQYF
TRBV30,TRBJ1-2,.,once,TGTGCCTGGACCCAAGGGGGGCGGTTTAATGGCTACACCTTC,CAWTQGGRFNGYTF